The 13 T cell receptor beta chains below come from one sample, sequenced in a study of Ad26.COV2.S vaccination and SARS-CoV-2 variants. Indicated treatment: 15 to 20 received Ad26.COV2.S at low or high dose, single or two shots; 5 received placebo; per-sample allocation not given. On day 63 after the first injection, vaccine and placebo recipients gave samples. Some clones are missing from TCRdb's copy, which holds only in-frame ones; the method was immunoSEQ multiplex PCR. This sample has some 370,000 clones, with about 80% found just once. This specimen was peripheral blood, taken in a trial of Ad26.COV2.S vaccine versus placebo. The source is a person between 18 and 59 years old who received the Ad26.COV2.S COVID-19 vaccine or a placebo.

The genes are TRBV19 and TRBJ2-1; unclear D gene. CDR1 is LNHDA, CDR2 SQIVND, per germline (reference sequence). The CDR3 totals 13 residues. The V end lost 1 base, the J end lost 5 bases, and 6 bases lay between the germline ends. The CDR3 sequence is CASSIVYHNEQFF. CDR3 coding DNA: TGTGCCAGTAGTATAGTTTACCACAATGAGCAGTTCTTC.

This clone was detected a few times. This chain connects TRBV6-5 to TRBJ2-2; no clear D. The CDR3 consists of 14 residues. V lost 7 bases and J lost 3, with 12 bases in between. Germline loops: CDR1 MNHEY, CDR2 SVGAGI. The CDR3 nucleotides are TGTGCCAGCAAGGCAGATGATTACACCGGGGAGCTGTTTTTT. This codes for CASKADDYTGELFF.

The chain is built from TRBV5-1 and TRBJ2-3; 14 bases are shared with TRBD2. This CDR3 has 17 residues. CDR1 and CDR2 (germline): SGHRS, YFSETQ. Losses at the gene ends were 0 bases for V and 3 bases for J; bases not matched to a gene: 3. The CDR3 reads CASSLGGLAGVTDTQYF. CDR3 DNA sequence: TGCGCCAGCAGCTTGGGGGGACTAGCGGGAGTGACAGATACGCAGTATTTT.

The V gene is TRBV12-3 or TRBV12-4, the J gene TRBJ1-2, with no clear D. There are 12 residues in the CDR3. The V and J ends lost 5 bases and 8 bases respectively, with 12 bases between them. Here the CDR3 DNA reads TGTGCCAGCAGTCCCAAGGGTAGGGGCTACACCTTC. Protein: CASSPKGRGYTF.

The chain links TRBV4-1 to TRBJ2-2, with TRBD1 as a possible D gene (5 bases). This CDR3 is 17 amino acids long. Germline V CDR1 and CDR2: MGHRA, YSYEKL. With 3 bases removed from V and 0 bases from J, the gap between germline ends came to 14 bases. DNA of the CDR3: TGCGCCAGCAGCCACCGGCCCCAGGGCCCGAACACCGGGGAGCTGTTTTTT. Encoded protein: CASSHRPQGPNTGELFF.

The V gene is TRBV24-1, the J gene TRBJ2-5; D perhaps matches TRBD1 (5 bases). Trimming took 1 base from V and 3 from J, leaving 20 bases between them. The CDR3 runs to 18 residues. From germline, CDR1 is KGHDR and CDR2 SFDVKD. The CDR3 loop is CATSDFLSGQGLEETQYF. The CDR3 DNA reads TGTGCCACCAGTGATTTTTTGTCGGGCCAGGGCCTCGAAGAGACCCAGTACTTC.

The chain couples TRBV6-1 to TRBJ1-6; 9 nucleotides agree with TRBD1. The V gene end was trimmed by 3 bases and the J gene end by 9 bases; junction bases not matched to a gene: 3. The CDR3 contains 14 residues. The V gene's germline CDR1 is MNHNS and CDR2 SASEGT. CDR3 sequence: CASSDGTGLSPLHF. In DNA, the CDR3 is TGTGCCAGCAGTGACGGGACAGGGCTTTCACCCCTCCACTTT.

To note about this clone: The sample has other DNA sequences that encode this CDR3 too. The rearrangement links TRBV6-5 to TRBJ1-1; D gene unclear. V was clipped by 0 bases and J by 1 base, with 6 bases between them. The germline V gene has CDR1 MNHEY and CDR2 SVGAGI. This CDR3 has 14 amino acids. In nucleotides, the CDR3 is TGTGCCAGCAGTTACTCCAATCGGAACACTGAAGCTTTCTTT. It translates to CASSYSNRNTEAFF.

This clone was seen more than once but under ten times. This sequence joins TRBV7-3 and TRBJ2-5; possible D gene TRBD2, 7 bases. The CDR3 runs to 14 residues. Germline V CDR1 and CDR2: SGHTA, FQGTGA. Deletions cut 3 bases from V and 2 bases from J, with 10 bases between. This chain's CDR3 is CASSFAGAQETQYF. DNA of the CDR3: TGTGCCAGCAGCTTTGCGGGGGCACAAGAGACCCAGTACTTC. Full variable domain (remainder filled in from reference TRBV7-3 and TRBJ2-5): GAGVSQTPSNKVTEKGKYVELRCDPISGHTALYWYRQSLGQGPEFLIYFQGTGAADDSGLPNDRFFAVRPEGSVSTLKIQRTERGDSAVYLCASSFAGAQETQYFGPGTRLLVL.

This clone was seen a single time. The CDR3 nucleotides are TGTGCCAGCAGCCCAAGGGGACCGCCTAATGAAAAACTGTTTTTT. This gives the protein CASSPRGPPNEKLFF. The V and J genes are TRBV2 and TRBJ1-4, with a possible D match to TRBD1 (5 bases). Germline CDR1 and CDR2: SNHLY and FYNNEI. The V end was cut by 6 bases, the J end by 3 bases, with 14 bases between. This CDR3 contains 15 residues.

The CDR3 nucleotides are TGTGCCAGCTCACGGGACAGGAAAAACACTGAAGCTTTCTTT. It specifies CASSRDRKNTEAFF. The V gene is TRBV18, the J gene TRBJ1-1, with 8 bases that match TRBD1. From germline, CDR1 is KGHSH and CDR2 LQKENI. The trim removed 4 bases at V and 2 bases at J, leaving 3 bases unmatched. CDR3 size: 14 residues.

The gene calls are TRBV5-6 and TRBJ1-4; TRBD1 might be the D (5 bases). The germline V gene has CDR1 SGHDT and CDR2 YYEEEE. This CDR3 is built from 15 residues. The V end was cut by 0 bases, the J end by 2 bases, with 8 bases between. The CDR3 sequence: CASSLAGRTNEKLFF. The CDR3, as DNA: TGTGCCAGCAGCTTGGCAGGGCGGACTAATGAAAAACTGTTTTTT.

The chain links TRBV19 to TRBJ1-5; D call uncertain. The germline V gene has CDR1 LNHDA and CDR2 SQIVND (reference sequence). This CDR3 has 14 residues. The V gene lost 5 bases and the J gene lost 5 bases, with 13 bases spanning the gap. DNA of the CDR3: TGTGCCAGTAGTTCTGCCATAGCTTATCAGCCCCAGCATTTT. It yields the protein CASSSAIAYQPQHF.